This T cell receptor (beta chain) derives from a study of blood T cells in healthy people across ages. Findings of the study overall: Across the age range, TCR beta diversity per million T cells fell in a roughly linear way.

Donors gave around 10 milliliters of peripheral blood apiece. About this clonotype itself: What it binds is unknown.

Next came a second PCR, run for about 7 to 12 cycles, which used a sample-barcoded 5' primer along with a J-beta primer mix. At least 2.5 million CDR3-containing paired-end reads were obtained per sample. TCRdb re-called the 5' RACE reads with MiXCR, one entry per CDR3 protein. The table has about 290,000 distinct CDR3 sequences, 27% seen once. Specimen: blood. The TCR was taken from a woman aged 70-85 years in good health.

CDR3 sequence reads: CATATAGRENTGELFF. For the CDR3, the DNA is TGTGCCACCGCCACGGCGGGCAGGGAGAACACCGGGGAGCTGTTTTTT. V gene TRBV24-1 combines with J gene TRBJ2-2; either TRBD1 or TRBD2 may supply D (5 bases each). With 9 bases removed from V and 1 base from J, the gap between germline ends came to 17 bases. Looked up from germline, CDR1 is KGHDR and CDR2 is SFDVKD. The CDR3 is 16 amino acids.